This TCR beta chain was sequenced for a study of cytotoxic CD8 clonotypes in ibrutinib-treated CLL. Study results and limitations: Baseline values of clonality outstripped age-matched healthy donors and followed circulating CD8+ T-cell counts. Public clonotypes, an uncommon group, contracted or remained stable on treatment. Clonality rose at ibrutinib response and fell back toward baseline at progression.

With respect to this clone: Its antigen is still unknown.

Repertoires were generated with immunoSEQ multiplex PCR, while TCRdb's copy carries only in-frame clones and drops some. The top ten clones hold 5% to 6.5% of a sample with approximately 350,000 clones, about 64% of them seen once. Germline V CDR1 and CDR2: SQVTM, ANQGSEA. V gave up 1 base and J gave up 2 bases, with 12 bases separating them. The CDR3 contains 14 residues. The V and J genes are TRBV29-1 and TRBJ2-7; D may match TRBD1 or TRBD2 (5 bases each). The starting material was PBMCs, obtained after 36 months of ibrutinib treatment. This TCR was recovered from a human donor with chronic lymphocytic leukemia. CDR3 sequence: CSVEAPGTPYEQYF. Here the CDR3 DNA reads TGCAGCGTTGAAGCCCCAGGGACCCCCTACGAGCAGTACTTC.